This paragraph reports one T cell receptor beta chain. This clonotype has a count of ten or more. The antigen it recognizes is unknown. It has no much larger one-base neighbor in the sample; base qualities were not kept. The data were taken from a study of identical twins (TCRdb year 2016). Regarding the research as a whole: To test whether fetal clonotypes persist, the study used deep sequencing on TCR alpha and beta repertoires from monozygotic twins, unrelated adults of various ages, and cord blood. To rule out contamination, the twin experiments were replicated at different times with different library preparation protocols. What the work shows at the level of the full study, not this receptor alone: Excess twin sharing in beta out-of-frame sequences was weaker because fewer shared sequences lowered the signal-to-noise ratio. In monozygotic twins, out-of-frame TCR alpha sharing was systematically underestimated by recombination models, although the models agreed with sharing between unrelated individuals. Invariant T cells such as MAIT and iNKT could partly confound zero-insertion analyses, though diverse VJ usage argued against this for most clonotypes. Because the same donors could not be followed over many years, the conclusions relied on cross-sectional statistical analysis. Abundant cord blood beta clonotypes carried fewer insertions; young adult naive repertoires showed a weaker similar trend, while memory repertoires showed none. Compared with coincidental sharing between unrelated individuals, out-of-frame TCR alpha sequences shared between twins showed an excess of sequences with low generation probability.

Reading from cysteine to phenylalanine, the CDR3 counts 11 amino acids. Left in the record is the CDR3 DNA by itself, 33 bases read in frame from the first base. V was cut back by 3 bases and J by 2 bases, leaving a gap of 5 bases between them. CDR1 and CDR2, per the germline V gene, are SQVTM and ANQGSEA. All donors were healthy Caucasians. The twin cohort consisted of three pairs of female monozygotic twins, all aged roughly 18 to 30 years. Positive isolation kits from Invitrogen were used to isolate CD4+ and CD8+ T cell populations. Preparation of the library involved 5' RACE. This sample was sequenced with an Illumina HiSeq 2000. A universal primer binding site was introduced by template switching, and a unique molecular identifier was present in the final cDNA, enabling accurate counting of TCR cDNA molecules. Specific primers in the conserved constant-segment region were used to synthesize first-strand cDNA for TCR alpha and beta chains. To control for contamination, every cDNA library was double barcoded, receiving both a SMART-Mk sample barcode and Illumina barcodes. TruSeq adapter sequences, together with Illumina sample barcodes, were added in two successive PCR steps. TCR alpha and beta cDNA libraries were sequenced on the Illumina HiSeq platform with custom primers. As for the original processing: Unique molecular identifiers were extracted from raw reads with MiGEC, and CDR3 positions were determined with MiXCR. For each individual, recombination models were inferred using an EM algorithm with the repgenHMM and IGoR tools. Shared clonotypes were analyzed with the tcR package in R, and sharing was normalized by the product of cloneset sizes. To study raw recombination without the effects of thymic and clonal selection, out-of-frame nonproductive sequences were analyzed. Clones were called with MiXCR by TCRdb after fastp trimmed the public reads at Q25, and only in-frame beta chains were retained. Rows are combined by CDR3 protein, so each entry shows the most common genes and DNA. These V and J calls are TCRdb output, not the study's own analysis. The sample table records 250,000 to 300,000 distinct CDR3 sequences; less than 9.5% of these occur just once. The ten most abundant clones make up about 7.1% of the sample.

Another study also made use of these data, one on yellow fever vaccine responses in identical twins. Taken from the second paper: According to the authors, the vaccine-induced T cell response in identical twins seemed to be partly convergent and partly specific to each individual. In the study, vaccine-responding T cell clones were precisely tracked in identical twins.

The sequence links TRBV29-1 to TRBJ2-7; no D gene call is confident. The specimen was CD8+ T cells sorted from blood. The clonotype comes from a woman under 30 in good health. The sequenced DNA: TGCAGCGTTGAGTGGGCCTACGAGCAGTACTTC. This gives the protein CSVEWAYEQYF.